The 11 T cell receptor beta chains below come from one sample, sequenced in a study of cytomegalovirus exposure and HLA in healthy donors. With 60 Vbeta and 13 Jbeta primers, the PCR was carried out. TCRdb's table, derived via immunoSEQ multiplex PCR, lists solely in-frame clones and lacks some. The sample contains 100,000 to 150,000 clones, 78% of which appear only once. The sequenced material came from PBMCs. The receptors here all came from a man aged 25-45 years in good health and CMV-seropositive.

This chain links TRBV4-1 with TRBJ2-2; D gene ambiguous. The V gene's germline CDR1 is MGHRA and CDR2 YSYEKL. This CDR3 comprises 14 residues. The V and J ends lost 2 bases and 5 bases respectively, with 9 bases between them. CDR3 DNA sequence: TGCGCCAGCAGCCAAACTTTATTTACCGGGGAGCTGTTTTTT. Protein: CASSQTLFTGELFF.

This clone was counted a few times. This sequence joins TRBV6-5 and TRBJ2-3; D possibly corresponds to TRBD2 (6 bases). The length of the CDR3 is 13 residues. Germline V gene sequence: CDR1 MNHEY, CDR2 SVGAGI. Trimming took off 1 base at V and 5 bases at J, with 7 bases between the two ends. The CDR3: CASSYWGGDTQYF. The CDR3 nucleotides read TGTGCCAGCAGTTACTGGGGAGGAGATACGCAGTATTTT.

Written as DNA, the CDR3 is TGCAGCGTTGAAGGTGGAGGGGAGACCCAGTACTTC. Translation: CSVEGGGETQYF. The chain couples TRBV29-1 to TRBJ2-5, with D perhaps matching TRBD2 (6 bases). The V end was cut by 1 base, the J end by 5 bases, with 8 bases between. The germline V gene has CDR1 SQVTM and CDR2 ANQGSEA. The CDR3 spans 12 residues.

V gene TRBV6-5 combines with J gene TRBJ2-5, with D possibly matching TRBD2 (7 bases). This CDR3 is built from 15 residues. Germline CDR1 is MNHEY and CDR2 is SVGAGI. V dropped 8 bases and J dropped 5 bases, with 21 bases sitting between them. The CDR3 bases are TGTGCCAGCGGGAGGGACAACCGGTGGTTTGAGACCCAGTACTTC. This codes for CASGRDNRWFETQYF.

V usage is TRBV27 and J usage is TRBJ1-4, with D perhaps TRBD1 (6 bases). The CDR3 loop spans 12 amino acids. CDR1 is MNHEY, CDR2 SMNVEV, per germline (reference sequence). Trimming removed 3 bases from V and 10 bases from J, with 9 bases in between. The CDR3 sequence: CASSFKQGKLFF. CDR3 bases: TGTGCCAGCAGTTTCAAACAGGGAAAACTGTTTTTT. The variable domain in full, completed from reference TRBV27 and TRBJ1-4, reads EAQVTQNPRYLITVTGKKLTVTCSQNMNHEYMSWYRQDPGLGLRQIYYSMNVEVTDKGDVPEGYKVSRKEKRNFPLILESPSPNQTSLYFCASSFKQGKLFFGSGTQLSVL.

The rearrangement links TRBV7-8 to TRBJ2-1; 11 bases fit TRBD2. The CDR3 contains 17 residues. With V trimmed by 3 bases and J by 6 bases, 10 bases remained unmatched. The germline V gene encodes CDR1 SGHVS and CDR2 FQNEAQ. DNA for the CDR3: TGTGCCAGCAGCTTCTCCTTACTAGCGGGAGCGGGCAATGAGCAGTTCTTC. This codes for CASSFSLLAGAGNEQFF.

This rearrangement joins TRBV11-1 to TRBJ2-5; 15 bases fit TRBD2. V lost 8 bases, J lost 5 bases, and 3 bases stayed unmatched. Germline lookup yields CDR1 SGHAT and CDR2 FQDESV (reference sequence). The CDR3 is 14 residues long. CDR3 in amino acids: CASGGLAGGETQYF. Here the CDR3 DNA reads TGTGCCAGCGGCGGACTAGCGGGAGGGGAGACCCAGTACTTC. Variable domain in full (rest from reference TRBV11-1 and TRBJ2-5): EAEVAQSPRYKITEKSQAVAFWCDPISGHATLYWYRQILGQGPELLVQFQDESVVDDSQLPKDRFSAERLKGVDSTLKIQPAELGDSAMYLCASGGLAGGETQYFGPGTRLLVL.

The sample holds a few counts of this clone. This chain joins TRBV6-5 and TRBJ2-7; D might be TRBD1 (6 bases). The CDR3 covers 15 residues. The germline V and J ends were trimmed by 5 bases and 0 bases, with 14 bases remaining between them. Germline-derived CDR1 and CDR2 are MNHEY and SVGAGI. This CDR3 is CASSTTGLSSYEQYF. The CDR3 nucleotides are TGTGCCAGCAGTACTACAGGGTTGAGCTCCTACGAGCAGTACTTC.

The chain combines TRBV6-5 with TRBJ2-5; D call uncertain. V was clipped by 5 bases and J by 2 bases, with 9 bases between them. From germline, CDR1 is MNHEY and CDR2 SVGAGI. This CDR3 is 13 amino acids long. CDR3 sequence reads: CASSPYPQETQYF. The CDR3 bases are TGTGCCAGCAGTCCTTATCCGCAAGAGACCCAGTACTTC.

This clone has just a few counts. The chain has TRBV30 and TRBJ1-2; tentative D call: TRBD1 (6 bases). The CDR3 extends over 12 amino acids. Germline V lookup: CDR1 GTSNPN, CDR2 SVGIG (reference sequence). Trimming stripped 3 bases from V and 4 bases from J, with 9 bases between. CDR3 in amino acids: CAWRTGSYGYTF. The CDR3 coding sequence is TGTGCCTGGAGAACAGGGTCCTATGGCTACACCTTC.

Notes on this clone: This CDR3 is also generated by other DNA sequences in the sample. The gene calls are TRBV4-3 and TRBJ2-1, with D hard to call. V dropped 1 base and J dropped 2 bases, with 3 bases sitting between them. This CDR3 spans 13 amino acids. Looked up from germline, CDR1 is LGHNA and CDR2 is YSLEER. CDR3 nucleotides: TGCGCCAGCAGCCAAGGAGCCTACAATGAGCAGTTCTTC. This translates into CASSQGAYNEQFF.